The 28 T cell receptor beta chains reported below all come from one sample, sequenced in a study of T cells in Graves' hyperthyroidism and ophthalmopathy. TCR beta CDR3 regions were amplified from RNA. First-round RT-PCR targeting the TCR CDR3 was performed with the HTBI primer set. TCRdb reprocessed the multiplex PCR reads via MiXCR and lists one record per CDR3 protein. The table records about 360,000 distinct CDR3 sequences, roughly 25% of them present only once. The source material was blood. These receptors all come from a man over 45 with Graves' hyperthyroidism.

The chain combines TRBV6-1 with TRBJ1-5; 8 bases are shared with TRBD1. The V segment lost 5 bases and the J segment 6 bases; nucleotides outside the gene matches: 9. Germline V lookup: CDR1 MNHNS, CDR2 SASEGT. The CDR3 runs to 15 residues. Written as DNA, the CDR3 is TGTGCCAGCAGTCTCGGACAGGGAGGAGTTCAGCCCCAGCATTTT. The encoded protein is CASSLGQGGVQPQHF.

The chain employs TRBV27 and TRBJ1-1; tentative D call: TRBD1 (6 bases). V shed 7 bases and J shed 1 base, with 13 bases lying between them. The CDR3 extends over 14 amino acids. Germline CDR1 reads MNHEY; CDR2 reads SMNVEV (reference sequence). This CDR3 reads CASKNRVSNTEAFF. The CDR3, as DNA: TGTGCCAGCAAAAACAGGGTCTCGAACACTGAAGCTTTCTTT.

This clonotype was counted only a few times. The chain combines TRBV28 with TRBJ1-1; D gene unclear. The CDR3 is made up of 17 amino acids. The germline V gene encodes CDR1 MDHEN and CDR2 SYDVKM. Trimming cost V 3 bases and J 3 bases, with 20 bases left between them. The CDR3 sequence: CASSFEPGEVSDTEAFF. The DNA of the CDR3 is TGTGCCAGCAGTTTTGAACCGGGAGAGGTCTCCGACACTGAAGCTTTCTTT.

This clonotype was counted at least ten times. CDR3 amino acids: CASTDPPGQPFYGYTF. CDR3 bases: TGTGCCAGCACCGACCCTCCGGGACAGCCCTTCTATGGCTACACCTTC. The chain couples TRBV27 to TRBJ1-2; 7 nucleotides align to TRBD1. This CDR3 is built from 16 residues. V was pared by 7 bases and J by 4 bases, with 15 bases of the junction left unmatched. From germline, CDR1 is MNHEY and CDR2 SMNVEV (reference sequence).

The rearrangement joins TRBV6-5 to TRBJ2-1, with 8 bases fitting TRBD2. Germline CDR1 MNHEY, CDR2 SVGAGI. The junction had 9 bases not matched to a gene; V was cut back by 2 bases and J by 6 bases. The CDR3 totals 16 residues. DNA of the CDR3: TGTGCCAGCAGTTACCGGGGGACTAGATTTACCAATGAGCAGTTCTTC. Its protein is CASSYRGTRFTNEQFF.

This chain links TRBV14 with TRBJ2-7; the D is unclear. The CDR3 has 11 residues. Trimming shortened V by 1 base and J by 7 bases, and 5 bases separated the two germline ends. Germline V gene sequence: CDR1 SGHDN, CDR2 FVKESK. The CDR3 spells CASSQAVEQYF. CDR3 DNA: TGTGCCAGCAGCCAAGCCGTGGAGCAGTACTTC.

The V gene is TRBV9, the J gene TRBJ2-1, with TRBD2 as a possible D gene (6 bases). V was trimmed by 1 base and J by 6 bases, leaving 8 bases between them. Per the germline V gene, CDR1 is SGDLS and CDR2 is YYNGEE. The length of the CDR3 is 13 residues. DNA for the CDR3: TGTGCCAGCAGCGTATCTAGCGTCAATGAGCAGTTCTTC. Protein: CASSVSSVNEQFF.

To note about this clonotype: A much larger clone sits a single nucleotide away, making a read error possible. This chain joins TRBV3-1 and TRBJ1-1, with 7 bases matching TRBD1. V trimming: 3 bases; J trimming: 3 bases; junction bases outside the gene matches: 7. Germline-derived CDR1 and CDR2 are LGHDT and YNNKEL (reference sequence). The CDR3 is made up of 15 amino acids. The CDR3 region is CASSHRQGAYTEAFF. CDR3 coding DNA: TGTGCCAGCAGCCATCGACAGGGCGCGTACACTGAAGCTTTCTTT.

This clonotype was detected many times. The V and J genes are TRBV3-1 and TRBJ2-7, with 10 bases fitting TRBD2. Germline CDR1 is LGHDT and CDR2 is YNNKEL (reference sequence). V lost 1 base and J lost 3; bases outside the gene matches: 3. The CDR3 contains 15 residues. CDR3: CASSQVTSGIYEQYF. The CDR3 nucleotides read TGTGCCAGCAGCCAAGTCACTAGCGGGATCTACGAGCAGTACTTC.

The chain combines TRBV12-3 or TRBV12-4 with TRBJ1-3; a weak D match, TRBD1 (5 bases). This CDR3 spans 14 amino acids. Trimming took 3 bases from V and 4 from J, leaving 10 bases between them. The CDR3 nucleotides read TGTGCCAGCAGTTTCTGGGGCCAGGGAAACACCATATATTTT. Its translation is CASSFWGQGNTIYF.

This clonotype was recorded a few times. Here the CDR3 reads CASSSSPVGSYEQYF. CDR3 nucleotide sequence: TGTGCCAGCAGTTCTTCCCCAGTGGGGTCCTACGAGCAGTACTTC. The chain combines TRBV27 with TRBJ2-7; D call uncertain. The CDR3 is 15 residues long. Germline CDR1 reads MNHEY; CDR2 reads SMNVEV (reference sequence). V was cut by 4 bases and J by 1 base, with 14 bases left in between.

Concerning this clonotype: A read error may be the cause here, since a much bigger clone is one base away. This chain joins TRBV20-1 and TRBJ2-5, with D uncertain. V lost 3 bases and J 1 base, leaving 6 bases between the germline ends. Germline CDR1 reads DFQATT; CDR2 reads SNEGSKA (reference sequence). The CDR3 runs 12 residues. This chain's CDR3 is CSASVGQETQYF. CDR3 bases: TGCAGTGCTAGTGTGGGCCAAGAGACCCAGTACTTC.

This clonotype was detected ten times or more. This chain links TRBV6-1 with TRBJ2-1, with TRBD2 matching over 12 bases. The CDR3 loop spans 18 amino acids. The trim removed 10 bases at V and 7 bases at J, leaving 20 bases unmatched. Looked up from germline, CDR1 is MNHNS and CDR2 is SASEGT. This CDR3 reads CATSGHPSGRDADNEQFF. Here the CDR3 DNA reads TGTGCCACCTCGGGACATCCTAGCGGGAGGGATGCCGATAATGAGCAGTTCTTC.

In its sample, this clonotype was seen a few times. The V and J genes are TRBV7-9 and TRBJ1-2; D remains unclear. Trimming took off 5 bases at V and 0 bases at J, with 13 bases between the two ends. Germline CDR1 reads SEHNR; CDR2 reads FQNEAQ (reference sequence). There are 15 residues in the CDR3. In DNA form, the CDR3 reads TGTGCCAGCAGCCAAGGACTGAGGGCTAACTATGGCTACACCTTC. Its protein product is CASSQGLRANYGYTF.

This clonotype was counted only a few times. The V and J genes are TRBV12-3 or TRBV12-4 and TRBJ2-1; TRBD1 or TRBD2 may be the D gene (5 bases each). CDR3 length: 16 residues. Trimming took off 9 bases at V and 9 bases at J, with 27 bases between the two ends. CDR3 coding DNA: TGTGCCAGTACCCTCCAGGTCGGGGAAGGGGTGGGTGAGCAGTTCTTC. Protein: CASTLQVGEGVGEQFF.

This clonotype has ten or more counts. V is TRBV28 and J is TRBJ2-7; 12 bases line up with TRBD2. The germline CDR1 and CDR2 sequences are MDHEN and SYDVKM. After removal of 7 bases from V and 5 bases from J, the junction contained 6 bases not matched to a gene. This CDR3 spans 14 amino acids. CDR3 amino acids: CASTLAGGPDEQYF. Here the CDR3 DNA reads TGTGCCAGCACCCTAGCGGGAGGGCCGGACGAGCAGTACTTC. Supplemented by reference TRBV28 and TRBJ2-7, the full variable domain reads DVKVTQSSRYLVKRTGEKVFLECVQDMDHENMFWYRQDPGLGLRLIYFSYDVKMKEKGDIPEGYSVSREKKERFSLILESASTNQTSMYLCASTLAGGPDEQYFGPGTRLTVT.

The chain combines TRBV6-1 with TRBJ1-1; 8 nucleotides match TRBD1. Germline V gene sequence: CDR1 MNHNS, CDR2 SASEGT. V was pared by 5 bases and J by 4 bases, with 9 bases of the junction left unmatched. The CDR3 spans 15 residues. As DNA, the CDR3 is TGTGCCAGCAGTCCACGGACAGGGAGGGTCACTGAAGCTTTCTTT. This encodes CASSPRTGRVTEAFF.

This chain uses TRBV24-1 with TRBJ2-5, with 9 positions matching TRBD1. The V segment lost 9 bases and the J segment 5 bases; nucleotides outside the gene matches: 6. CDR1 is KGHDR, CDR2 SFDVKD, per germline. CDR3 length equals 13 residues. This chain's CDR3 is CATGQGLGETQYF. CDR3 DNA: TGTGCCACCGGACAGGGGTTGGGGGAGACCCAGTACTTC.

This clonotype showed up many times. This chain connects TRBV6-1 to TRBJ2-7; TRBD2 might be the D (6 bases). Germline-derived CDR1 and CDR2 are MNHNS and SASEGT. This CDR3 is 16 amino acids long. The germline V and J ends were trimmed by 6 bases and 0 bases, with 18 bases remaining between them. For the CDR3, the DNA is TGTGCCAGCAGGGAGGGGTCTGGCGGCTTCTCCTACGAGCAGTACTTC. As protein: CASREGSGGFSYEQYF.

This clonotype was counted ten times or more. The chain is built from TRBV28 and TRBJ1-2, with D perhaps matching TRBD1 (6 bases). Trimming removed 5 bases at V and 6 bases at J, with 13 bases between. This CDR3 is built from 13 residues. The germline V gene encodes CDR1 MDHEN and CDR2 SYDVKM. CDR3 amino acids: CASSGHRVDGYTF. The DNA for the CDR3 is TGTGCCAGCAGTGGTCACAGGGTTGATGGCTACACCTTC.

In DNA form, the CDR3 reads TGCAGCGTTGAAGGTAGCGGGCGAGAGACCCAGTACTTC. It codes for CSVEGSGRETQYF. The rearrangement joins TRBV29-1 to TRBJ2-5; 7 positions match TRBD2. The germline V gene encodes CDR1 SQVTM and CDR2 ANQGSEA. Trimming cost V 1 base and J 4 bases; bases outside gene matches: 3. The CDR3 spans 13 residues.

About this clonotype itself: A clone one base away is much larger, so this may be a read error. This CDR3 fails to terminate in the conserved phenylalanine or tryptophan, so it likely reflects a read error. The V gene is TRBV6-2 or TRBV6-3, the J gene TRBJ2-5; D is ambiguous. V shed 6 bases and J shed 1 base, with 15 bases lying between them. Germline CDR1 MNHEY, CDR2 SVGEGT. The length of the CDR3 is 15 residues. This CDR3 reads CASSMDWHSQETQYS. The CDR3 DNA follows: TGTGCCAGCAGCATGGATTGGCATTCCCAAGAGACCCAGTACTCC.

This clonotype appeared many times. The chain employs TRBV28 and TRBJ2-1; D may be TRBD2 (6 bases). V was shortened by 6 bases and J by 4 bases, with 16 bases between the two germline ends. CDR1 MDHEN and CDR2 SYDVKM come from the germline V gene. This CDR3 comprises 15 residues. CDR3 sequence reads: CASSPRKRGYNEQFF. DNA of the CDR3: TGTGCCAGCAGCCCAAGGAAACGGGGGTACAATGAGCAGTTCTTC.

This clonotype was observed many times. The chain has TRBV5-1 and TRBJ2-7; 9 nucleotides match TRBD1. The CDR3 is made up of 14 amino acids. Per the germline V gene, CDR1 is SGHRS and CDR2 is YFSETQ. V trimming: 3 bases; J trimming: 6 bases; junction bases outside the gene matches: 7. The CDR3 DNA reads TGCGCCAGCAGCTCCCTAAGACAGGGGGGCGAGCAGTACTTC. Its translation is CASSSLRQGGEQYF.

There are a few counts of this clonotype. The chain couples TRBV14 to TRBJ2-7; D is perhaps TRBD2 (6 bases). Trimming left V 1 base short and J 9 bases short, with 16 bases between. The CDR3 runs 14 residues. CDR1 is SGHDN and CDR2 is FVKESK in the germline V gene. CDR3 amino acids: CASSQGSGTLGQYF. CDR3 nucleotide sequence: TGTGCCAGCAGCCAAGGGTCGGGGACTTTGGGGCAGTACTTC.

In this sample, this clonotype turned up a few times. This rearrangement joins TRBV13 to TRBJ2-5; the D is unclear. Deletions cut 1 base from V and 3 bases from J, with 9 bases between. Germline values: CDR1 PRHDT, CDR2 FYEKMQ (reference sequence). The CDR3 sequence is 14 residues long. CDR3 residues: CASSLAGAEETQYF. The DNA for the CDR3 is TGTGCCAGCAGCTTAGCAGGTGCGGAAGAGACCCAGTACTTC.

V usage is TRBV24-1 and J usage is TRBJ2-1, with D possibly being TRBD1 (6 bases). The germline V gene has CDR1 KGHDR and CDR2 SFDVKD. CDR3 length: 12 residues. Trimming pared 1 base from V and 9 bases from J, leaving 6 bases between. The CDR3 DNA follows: TGTGCCACCAGTGATTTCAGGGGTGAGCAGTTCTTC. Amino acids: CATSDFRGEQFF.

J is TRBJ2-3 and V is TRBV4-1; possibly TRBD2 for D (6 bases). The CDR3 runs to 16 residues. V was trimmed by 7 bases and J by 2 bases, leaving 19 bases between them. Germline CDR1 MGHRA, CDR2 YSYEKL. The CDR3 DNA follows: TGCGCCAGCACCACCAGAGGGAGGTCTGACACAGATACGCAGTATTTT. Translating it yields CASTTRGRSDTDTQYF.